These 28 T cell receptor beta chains share one sample of origin, sequenced in a study of cytomegalovirus exposure and HLA in healthy donors (dated 2017 in TCRdb). Library creation used the immunoSEQ multiplex PCR assay. TCRdb took over this immuneACCESS table, retaining in-frame rearrangements with V and J assigned. Such tables are incomplete; in checked studies, under half of the missing clones stem from an unresolved V gene, and the remainder is unexplained. Across this sample there are roughly 150,000 clones, with roughly 84% seen only once. The ten largest account for approximately 10% of the sample. Source material: PBMCs. These TCRs come from a man aged 25 to 45 in good health and CMV-seropositive.

This rearrangement joins TRBV9 to TRBJ2-6; D uncertain. The CDR3 consists of 16 residues. V gave up 0 bases and J gave up 0 bases, with 7 bases separating them. Germline loops: CDR1 SGDLS, CDR2 YYNGEE. The CDR3 nucleotides read TGTGCCAGCAGCGTAGCCGGTCGCTCTGGGGCCAACGTCCTGACTTTC. This gives the protein CASSVAGRSGANVLTF.

This clone was observed a handful of times. The CDR3 loop reads CASSKPYERGGADTQYF. Written as DNA, the CDR3 is TGTGCCAGCAGCAAACCTTACGAGCGGGGGGGCGCAGATACGCAGTATTTT. The chain recombines TRBV25-1 with TRBJ2-3; 10 bases match TRBD2. The CDR3 consists of 17 residues. The germline V gene encodes CDR1 MGHDK and CDR2 SYGVNS. Unmatched junction bases numbered 13, after V lost 6 bases and J lost 4 bases.

This sequence joins TRBV11-1 and TRBJ2-3, with 7 bases fitting TRBD2. Per the germline V gene, CDR1 is SGHAT and CDR2 is FQDESV (reference sequence). Trimming cost V 0 bases and J 3 bases; bases outside gene matches: 3. This CDR3 spans 15 amino acids. The CDR3 region has the DNA TGTGCCAGCAGCTTAGCGGGAGGGCGGACAGATACGCAGTATTTT. The encoded protein is CASSLAGGRTDTQYF.

This chain connects TRBV7-6 to TRBJ2-7, with 8 positions matching TRBD1. With 5 bases clipped from V and 2 bases from J, the junction kept 11 bases outside the gene matches. The length of the CDR3 is 16 residues. The germline V gene has CDR1 SGHVS and CDR2 FNYEAQ. As DNA, the CDR3 is TGTGCCAGCAGCCCTCGACAGGGGCGGATAACCTACGAGCAGTACTTC. Its translation: CASSPRQGRITYEQYF.

This clone came up once. V and J are TRBV12-5 and TRBJ1-1; D possibly corresponds to TRBD1 (6 bases). Germline V CDR1 and CDR2: LGHNT, FRNRAP. The CDR3 runs 18 residues. Trimming took 0 bases from V and 1 from J, leaving 18 bases between them. The CDR3 protein is CASGLVLPTQGKNTEAFF. DNA of the CDR3: TGTGCTAGTGGTTTGGTCCTCCCAACACAGGGAAAGAACACTGAAGCTTTCTTT.

The rearrangement links TRBV29-1 to TRBJ1-2, with TRBD1 matching 10 bases. This CDR3 contains 12 residues. The germline V gene encodes CDR1 SQVTM and CDR2 ANQGSEA. The V gene end was trimmed by 3 bases and the J gene end by 7 bases; junction bases not matched to a gene: 2. The CDR3 region is CSVEGQGSGYTF. CDR3 DNA sequence: TGCAGCGTTGAGGGACAGGGGTCTGGCTACACCTTC.

The chain links TRBV30 to TRBJ2-1; 7 bases align to TRBD2. Trimming took 2 bases from V and 5 from J; bases not matched to a gene: 6. This CDR3 region has 14 residues. CDR1 and CDR2 from the germline V gene are GTSNPN and SVGIG (reference sequence). The CDR3 sequence is CAWSKGGRNNEQFF. The DNA for the CDR3 is TGTGCCTGGAGTAAGGGCGGGAGAAACAATGAGCAGTTCTTC.

The rearrangement links TRBV2 to TRBJ1-2; D is unclear. CDR3 length: 16 amino acids. The V gene's germline CDR1 is SNHLY and CDR2 FYNNEI. V shed 0 bases and J shed 3 bases, with 14 bases lying between them. CDR3 region: CASSEARGELDYGYTF. The CDR3 coding sequence is TGTGCCAGCAGTGAAGCGCGTGGGGAGCTGGACTATGGCTACACCTTC.

The chain couples TRBV11-2 to TRBJ1-2, with D possibly being TRBD1 (5 bases). The germline gives CDR1 SGHAT, CDR2 FQNNGV. With 0 bases removed from V and 8 bases from J, the gap between germline ends came to 16 bases. The length of the CDR3 is 15 residues. For the CDR3, the DNA is TGTGCCAGCAGCTTAGATCTACCTGGGGGGAGCGGCTACACCTTC. The encoded protein is CASSLDLPGGSGYTF.

This clone was seen once. J is TRBJ2-2 and V is TRBV28; no clear D. The CDR3 is 13 amino acids. Trimming cost V 3 bases and J 7 bases, with 9 bases left between them. Germline V gene data show CDR1 as MDHEN and CDR2 as SYDVKM. CDR3 DNA: TGTGCCAGCAGTTTTAGAGCCGGCGGGGAGCTGTTTTTT. It is translated as CASSFRAGGELFF.

The J gene is TRBJ2-7, the V gene TRBV5-5, with D possibly being TRBD2 (5 bases). The CDR3 has 14 residues. From germline, CDR1 is SGHKS and CDR2 YYEKEE (reference sequence). The ends were cut back, 2 bases at V and 0 bases at J, with 9 bases in the middle. The CDR3 loop reads CASSLDGNSYEQYF. In DNA, the CDR3 is TGTGCCAGCAGCTTAGACGGGAACTCCTACGAGCAGTACTTC.

J is TRBJ2-3 and V is TRBV2; 16 bases line up with TRBD2. The trim removed 7 bases at V and 7 bases at J, leaving 20 bases unmatched. This CDR3 has 20 amino acids. Per germline, CDR1 SNHLY and CDR2 FYNNEI. The CDR3 region has the DNA TGTGCCAGCAAAATAAGACCGGGACTAGCGGGAGGGGATCGCATTTATACGCAGTATTTT. Amino acids: CASKIRPGLAGGDRIYTQYF.

In this sample, this clone turned up once. This sequence joins TRBV29-1 and TRBJ2-3; tentatively, D is TRBD1 (5 bases). This CDR3 has 16 amino acids. Germline assignment: CDR1 SQVTM and CDR2 ANQGSEA. Trimming stripped 0 bases from V and 2 bases from J, with 15 bases between. CDR3 sequence reads: CSVEDDGQGHTDTQYF. The CDR3, as DNA: TGCAGCGTTGAAGATGACGGGCAGGGCCACACAGATACGCAGTATTTT.

CDR3 nucleotide sequence: TGCGCCAGCAGCCTCTGGACAGAGAACTACGAGCAGTACTTC. Translation gives CASSLWTENYEQYF. V is TRBV5-1 and J is TRBJ2-7; a weak D match, TRBD1 (6 bases). Per germline, CDR1 SGHRS and CDR2 YFSETQ. The CDR3 spans 14 residues. V was shortened by 4 bases and J by 3 bases, with 14 bases between the two germline ends.

This clone came up many times. The V and J genes are TRBV6-4 and TRBJ2-6; D might be TRBD1 (6 bases). Germline V gene sequence: CDR1 MRHNA, CDR2 SNTAGT. V shed 6 bases and J shed 4 bases, with 13 bases lying between them. The CDR3 is 15 residues long. The chain's CDR3 is CASSGAGDGANVLTF. The CDR3 bases are TGTGCCAGCAGCGGGGCAGGGGACGGGGCCAACGTCCTGACTTTC.

The chain is built from TRBV6-5 and TRBJ2-1, with 11 bases lining up with TRBD2. This CDR3 region has 15 residues. The germline V gene encodes CDR1 MNHEY and CDR2 SVGAGI. Losses at the gene ends were 0 bases for V and 12 bases for J; bases not matched to a gene: 7. This chain's CDR3 is CASSYSTSGTFVQFF. CDR3 coding DNA: TGTGCCAGCAGTTACTCGACTAGCGGGACTTTCGTGCAGTTCTTC.

The J gene is TRBJ2-7, the V gene TRBV6-6; TRBD1 matches 7 bases. V gave up 5 bases and J gave up 5 bases; unmatched junction bases: 6. CDR3 length: 13 residues. Germline assignment: CDR1 MNHNY and CDR2 SVGAGI (reference sequence). CDR3 nucleotides: TGTGCCAGCAGTCCCCTGACAGGGAACGAGCAGTACTTC. Translation gives CASSPLTGNEQYF.

The chain joins TRBV6-5 to TRBJ1-1; the D gene is possibly TRBD1 (6 bases). The CDR3 is made up of 13 amino acids. From germline, CDR1 is MNHEY and CDR2 SVGAGI. V was clipped by 2 bases and J by 5 bases, with 9 bases between them. For the CDR3, the DNA is TGTGCCAGCAGTTACAAGGGGGTTACTGAAGCTTTCTTT. As protein: CASSYKGVTEAFF.

The gene calls are TRBV7-3 and TRBJ2-1; TRBD1 agrees at 9 bases. The CDR3 totals 15 residues. The germline CDR1 and CDR2 sequences are SGHTA and FQGTGA. The J segment lost 3 bases and the V segment lost 3 bases, leaving 3 bases of the junction unmatched. CDR3 nucleotides: TGTGCCAGCAGCTTCCGACAGGGGGGCTACAATGAGCAGTTCTTC. The encoded protein is CASSFRQGGYNEQFF.

This rearrangement joins TRBV7-7 to TRBJ2-1, with 8 bases aligning to TRBD2. CDR1 SSHAT and CDR2 FNYEAQ come from the germline V gene (reference sequence). The V segment lost 1 base and the J segment 4 bases; nucleotides outside the gene matches: 3. This CDR3 has 15 residues. CDR3 protein: CASSLVLAGYNEQFF. In nucleotides, the CDR3 is TGTGCCAGCAGCTTAGTCCTAGCGGGTTACAATGAGCAGTTCTTC.

The rearrangement uses TRBV7-3 and TRBJ1-1; TRBD1 matches at 9 bases. The CDR3 totals 14 residues. The germline V gene has CDR1 SGHTA and CDR2 FQGTGA. Germline trimming cut 5 bases from V and 5 bases from J; bases unmatched to any gene: 6. CDR3 in amino acids: CASSPRTGVTEAFF. The CDR3 coding sequence is TGTGCCAGCAGCCCTCGGACAGGGGTAACTGAAGCTTTCTTT.

This clone showed up just once. The chain couples TRBV7-2 to TRBJ2-7; 10 positions match TRBD2. CDR1 and CDR2 from the germline V gene are SGHTA and FQGNSA. The CDR3 is 15 residues long. Trimming took 3 bases from V and 2 from J; bases not matched to a gene: 4. The CDR3 reads CASSLGSGGAYEQYF. The CDR3 nucleotides are TGTGCCAGCAGCTTGGGGAGCGGGGGGGCCTACGAGCAGTACTTC.

This chain joins TRBV29-1 and TRBJ2-1; 11 bases fit TRBD2. V trimming: 1 base; J trimming: 4 bases; junction bases outside the gene matches: 6. Germline V gives CDR1 SQVTM, CDR2 ANQGSEA. The length of the CDR3 is 16 residues. The CDR3 sequence: CSVEVTSGSWYNEQFF. Here the CDR3 DNA reads TGCAGCGTTGAAGTCACTAGCGGGAGTTGGTACAATGAGCAGTTCTTC.

This chain joins TRBV5-1 and TRBJ2-7; D may be TRBD1 (7 bases). The germline V and J ends were trimmed by 0 bases and 3 bases, with 16 bases remaining between them. Germline V CDR1 and CDR2: SGHRS, YFSETQ. The CDR3 length is 16 residues. The DNA for the CDR3 is TGCGCCAGCAGCTTGGAGTGGCAGGGGGGTGTCTACGAGCAGTACTTC. It is translated as CASSLEWQGGVYEQYF.

The CDR3 is CASTGLAGGRYTQYF. The CDR3 DNA reads TGTGCCAGTACCGGACTAGCGGGAGGGCGATATACGCAGTATTTT. The chain couples TRBV19 to TRBJ2-3; 15 bases fit TRBD2. The germline CDR1 and CDR2 sequences are LNHDA and SQIVND (reference sequence). Trimming removed 7 bases from V and 7 bases from J; junction bases left unmatched: 6. This CDR3 is built from 15 residues.

The chain recombines TRBV10-3 with TRBJ2-3; 11 bases are a match to TRBD2. The CDR3 extends over 14 amino acids. In germline, CDR1 is ENHRY, CDR2 SYGVKD. The V and J ends lost 5 bases and 6 bases, in that order; junction bases with no gene match: 4. For the CDR3, the DNA is TGTGCCATCAGTTATAGCGGGGGGGCGGATACGCAGTATTTT. Residues: CAISYSGGADTQYF.

This rearrangement joins TRBV2 to TRBJ2-1, with TRBD1 as a possible D gene (7 bases). The CDR3 has 16 residues. CDR1 is SNHLY and CDR2 is FYNNEI in the germline V gene. Trimming cost V 6 bases and J 1 base, with 16 bases left between them. Here the CDR3 reads CASSRQGGGSYNEQFF. In DNA, the CDR3 is TGTGCCAGCAGCAGACAGGGAGGAGGATCCTACAATGAGCAGTTCTTC. Looking up the rest from reference TRBV2 and TRBJ2-1 gives the full variable domain: EPEVTQTPSHQVTQMGQEVILRCVPISNHLYFYWYRQILGQKVEFLVSFYNNEISEKSEIFDDQFSVERPDGSNFTLKIRSTKLEDSAMYFCASSRQGGGSYNEQFFGPGTRLTVL.

The gene calls are TRBV7-3 and TRBJ2-5, with TRBD2 matching over 7 bases. V was clipped by 0 bases and J by 2 bases; unmatched bases: 6. The CDR3 extends over 16 amino acids. The germline gives CDR1 SGHTA, CDR2 FQGTGA. This CDR3 reads CASSLTGLAEQETQYF. For the CDR3, the DNA is TGTGCCAGCAGCTTAACGGGGCTAGCGGAGCAAGAGACCCAGTACTTC.